These 9 T cell receptor beta chains came from one sample sequenced in a study of PD-1 blockade in classical Hodgkin lymphoma (dated by TCRdb to the early 2020s). Library prep was done by the immunoSEQ multiplex PCR assay. TCRdb took over this immuneACCESS table, retaining in-frame rearrangements with V and J assigned. Such tables are incomplete; in checked studies, under half of the missing clones stem from an unresolved V gene, and the remainder is unexplained. Present in this sample are 75,000 to 95,000 clones, around 80% of which were seen just once. Over 15% of the sample rests with the top ten. Per the publication, the time point label means: cycle 4 day 1 (C4D1), after less than 7 weeks of nivolumab. Every trial patient had relapsed following autologous stem cell transplantation, and prior brentuximab vedotin exposure was what differed among cohorts A, B and C. Sample: peripheral blood mononuclear cells (PBMCs), taken before the fourth cycle of nivolumab. These receptors originate from a human donor with classical Hodgkin lymphoma.

This sequence joins TRBV1 and TRBJ2-3; TRBD2 is the table's D call and was not checked against the DNA. TRBV1 represents a pseudogene. The CDR3 has 14 amino acids. DNA for the CDR3: TGCACCAGCAGCCAAGATCCCCGGGGAGATACGCAGTATTTT. It translates to CTSSQDPRGDTQYF.

The chain is built from TRBV7-9 and TRBJ2-7; a weak D match, TRBD1 (6 bases). From germline, CDR1 is SEHNR and CDR2 FQNEAQ (reference sequence). Trimming stripped 3 bases from V and 5 bases from J, with 20 bases between. There are 16 residues in the CDR3. The CDR3 protein is CASSFLSAAGDNEQYF. The DNA for the CDR3 is TGTGCCAGCAGCTTTCTGTCGGCGGCAGGGGACAACGAGCAGTACTTC.

V and J are TRBV10-2 and TRBJ2-2, with 9 nucleotides matching TRBD2. V was clipped by 10 bases and J by 4 bases; unmatched bases: 7. Germline-derived CDR1 and CDR2 are WSHSY and SAAADI. There are 14 residues in the CDR3. The CDR3 is CATNSGSPTGELFF. The CDR3 region has the DNA TGCGCCACCAATAGCGGGAGCCCCACCGGGGAGCTGTTTTTT.

This chain links TRBV5-1 with TRBJ2-1, with D hard to call. The CDR3 is 14 residues long. Germline V lookup: CDR1 SGHRS, CDR2 YFSETQ. V dropped 6 bases and J dropped 5 bases, with 15 bases sitting between them. Here the CDR3 DNA reads TGCGCCAGCATCCTGGAACCAACCAACAATGAGCAGTTCTTC. As protein: CASILEPTNNEQFF.

This clone appeared once. This rearrangement joins TRBV18 to TRBJ1-2, with no clear D. The V end was cut by 0 bases, the J end by 2 bases, with 4 bases between. The CDR3 totals 13 residues. The germline CDR1 and CDR2 sequences are KGHSH and LQKENI. CDR3: CASSPPTNYGYTF. Here the CDR3 DNA reads TGTGCCAGCTCACCACCGACCAACTATGGCTACACCTTC.

Regarding this clone: A much larger clone sits a single nucleotide away, making a read error possible. The chain carries TRBV19 and TRBJ2-7, with TRBD1 matching 10 bases. The CDR3 loop spans 15 amino acids. Per germline, CDR1 LNHDA and CDR2 SQIVND (reference sequence). The ends lost 3 bases at V and 0 bases at J; junction bases unmatched: 2. The DNA of the CDR3 is TGTGCCAGTAGTATCTGGACAGGGGGCTCCTACGAGCAGTACTTC. It is translated as CASSIWTGGSYEQYF.

The chain's CDR3 is CASSYGGSNQPQHF. For the CDR3, the DNA is TGTGCCAGCAGTTACGGCGGCAGCAATCAGCCCCAGCATTTT. This chain uses TRBV6-5 with TRBJ1-5; D not certain. Germline V lookup: CDR1 MNHEY, CDR2 SVGAGI. Trimming pared 2 bases from V and 1 base from J, leaving 6 bases between. The CDR3 runs to 14 residues.

This clone has just a few counts. The rearrangement uses TRBV2 and TRBJ2-1, with 10 bases identical to TRBD1. The CDR3 is 17 residues long. Germline loops: CDR1 SNHLY, CDR2 FYNNEI. V lost 4 bases to trimming and J lost 4 bases; unmatched junction nucleotides: 10. The CDR3 DNA reads TGTGCCAGCAGTGTAAGCCCCCGGGACAGGGGTTACAATGAGCAGTTCTTC. Its protein product is CASSVSPRDRGYNEQFF.

V usage is TRBV12-2 and J usage is TRBJ2-7; the DNA was not used to check the table's D call, TRBD2. TRBV12-2 is labeled a pseudogene. This CDR3 has 14 amino acids. The CDR3 nucleotides read TGTGCAAGTCGCTTATGTGGAGGAAACTACGAGCAGTACTTC. It yields the protein CASRLCGGNYEQYF.